This T cell receptor beta chain was documented in a study of blood T cells in healthy people across ages (dated by TCRdb to about 2015). Concerning the study at large: In model experiments, template switching captured about one uniquely barcoded TCR beta cDNA molecule for every two T cells. Four age groups were formed from the donors: young (average around 15 years), middle-aged (approximately 40), aged (approximately 60) and long-lived (approximately 78). The study measured age-related changes in TCR beta repertoire diversity using deep sequencing normalized with unique cDNA molecular identifiers. Two additional independent replicas of 1 million unique cDNA reads from the same blood draw were analyzed for two donors (one aged 18 to 30 and one aged 80 or older). To avoid experimental bias, donors of different ages were randomly spread across the sequencing lanes. The paper's findings and limits, for the study overall: Since profiling was done on bulk unsorted PBMCs, naive and antigen-experienced compartments could not be conclusively compared. Compared with the aged group, more naive CD4+ T cells, fewer expanded clones and increased TCR diversity were shown by the long-lived group, suggesting age selection. As age increased, observed TCR beta diversity per million T cells dropped in a roughly linear way, and a significant reduction was already evident by age roughly 36. There was a strong correlation between observed TCR beta diversity and the percentage of naive T cells measured by flow cytometry. Estimates of total diversity based on one million sequenced T cells were considered lower bounds and underestimates. The CMV infection status of donors was not known, potentially confounding age-related changes in expanded clonotypes.

CDR3 length: 14 amino acids, cysteine to phenylalanine. Only the CDR3 region is kept as DNA, spanning 42 bases read in frame from base 1. Systemically healthy Caucasian individuals from Russia, over 30 in total and aged roughly 6 to 95 years, were included as donors. Approximately 10 milliliters of peripheral blood were collected from each donor into EDTA-treated Vacutainer tubes. Ficoll-Paque density-gradient centrifugation was used to isolate PBMCs, with at least 7 million per sample. Trizol reagent was used to extract total RNA from the PBMCs, yielding at least 5.5 micrograms per sample. For every donor, an aliquot of PBMCs went through flow cytometry to measure the percentages of naive CD45RAhigh/CD27high T cells. The library was built by means of 5' RACE. Sequencing instrument: Illumina HiSeq 2500. A second PCR of roughly 7 to 11 cycles was performed with a sample-barcoded 5' primer and a J-beta primer mix. A template-switch 5' adaptor carrying 12 random nucleotides introduced a unique molecular identifier onto each TCR beta cDNA molecule. Each sample yielded at least 3 million CDR3-containing paired-end reads. First-strand cDNA was synthesized from all RNA with the Mint cDNA synthesis kit, primed by a TRBC-specific oligonucleotide. After uracil-DNA glycosylase treatment, a first 18-cycle PCR used universal primers M1SS and BC2_uni_R on all cDNA. Per the original workflow: For normalization, 1 million high-quality reads, each with a distinct molecular identifier, were randomly selected from each sample. Reads with shared molecular identifiers were discarded instead of being binned into consensus sequences. MiTCR, run with a Q25 quality threshold and the strictest error-elimination algorithm, handled CDR3 identification, clonotype clustering and error correction. A nonparametric unseen species model with Euler transformation was used to estimate lower-bound total TCR beta diversity. TCRdb reworked the public reads: Q25 trimming with fastp, MiXCR clone assembly, productive beta chains retained. Rows with one shared CDR3 protein collapse into an entry with the most common genes and DNA. The V and J calls shown here were made by TCRdb, not taken from the authors' results. Present in this sample are hundreds of thousands of distinct CDR3 sequences, about 62% of which were seen just once. The biggest ten clones account for around 20% of the sample.

Turning to this clonotype: Its cognate antigen has yet to be identified. It has no much larger one-base neighbor in the sample; base qualities were not kept.

This receptor was identified in a man aged 25 to 40 in good health. Recombination connected TRBV12-3 or TRBV12-4 to TRBJ2-4; the D gene remains uncertain. The J call may be in error: the DNA end matches TRBJ2-7 better. The sample taken for sequencing was blood. The nucleotide sequence reads TGTGCCAGCAGTTTCCCCGGGCGGTACAACGAGCAGTACTTC. This translates into CASSFPGRYNEQYF.